These T cell receptor beta chains were read from a single sample in a study of cytomegalovirus exposure and HLA in healthy donors. Sequencing was performed with immunoSEQ multiplex PCR; in TCRdb, only in-frame clones are kept and a portion is missing. Here the sample spans 65,000 to 95,000 clones, 78% being singletons. Sequencing was carried out using PBMCs. These receptors came from a male donor in good health and CMV-seropositive. Each CDR3 is given with its conserved first and last residue. D genes are given only for firm matches. The size entry is marked missing in some rows and otherwise reads once, few, many or a size class.

size	D	J	V	DNA	CDR3
-	TRBD2	TRBJ2-1	TRBV4-1	TGCGCCAGCAGCCAAGAGGGGCGGGAGATCTACAATGAGCAGTTCTTC	CASSQEGREIYNEQFF
-	-	TRBJ2-7	TRBV28	TGTGCCAGCAGTTCAGGACACCACTACGAGCAGTACTTC	CASSSGHHYEQYF
-	TRBD1	TRBJ2-7	TRBV9	TGTGCCAGCAGCGCCCACAGGGGGCTCGAGCAGTACTTC	CASSAHRGLEQYF
-	-	TRBJ2-7	TRBV7-9	TGTGCCAGCAGCTACGCTGGAGGCGAGCAGTACTTC	CASSYAGGEQYF
-	-	TRBJ2-7	TRBV6-5	TGTGCCAGCACAGACGGAGACTACGAGCAGTACTTC	CASTDGDYEQYF
-	TRBD1	TRBJ2-1	TRBV5-1	TGCGCCAGCAGCTTGGAAGGGGGCAGCTACAATGAGCAGTTCTTC	CASSLEGGSYNEQFF
-	-	TRBJ2-7	TRBV27	TGTGCCAGCATCGGGGAACAGGGGGGGAAGCAGTACTTC	CASIGEQGGKQYF
-	TRBD2	TRBJ2-1	TRBV15	TGTGCCACCAGCAGGGGTGGGACTAGCGGGACTGGCTGGGCCAATGAGCAGTTCTTC	CATSRGGTSGTGWANEQFF
-	-	TRBJ1-2	TRBV19	TGTGCCAGTAGTATGAAAGGTCAGGGATATGGCTACACCTTC	CASSMKGQGYGYTF
-	-	TRBJ1-5	TRBV7-9	TGTGCCAGCAGCAGAGTCTCAGGGCCCGATCAGCCCCAGCATTTT	CASSRVSGPDQPQHF
few	TRBD1	TRBJ2-1	TRBV7-8	TGTGCCAGCAGCTTAGGCAGGGGGCACTACAATGAGCAGTTCTTC	CASSLGRGHYNEQFF
-	-	TRBJ1-3	TRBV7-8	TGTGCCAGCAGCCACCGCGGGTCGGGAAACACCATATATTTT	CASSHRGSGNTIYF
few	-	TRBJ2-3	TRBV9	TGTGCCAGAAGATACGACGCGGGGACGCAGTATTTT	CARRYDAGTQYF
-	TRBD1	TRBJ1-1	TRBV6-5	TGTGCCAGCAGTAGGACAGGGGTTAGCACTGAAGCTTTCTTT	CASSRTGVSTEAFF
once	-	TRBJ2-7	TRBV28	TGTGCCTCGCAACCTAGAACCTACGAGCAGTACTTC	CASQPRTYEQYF